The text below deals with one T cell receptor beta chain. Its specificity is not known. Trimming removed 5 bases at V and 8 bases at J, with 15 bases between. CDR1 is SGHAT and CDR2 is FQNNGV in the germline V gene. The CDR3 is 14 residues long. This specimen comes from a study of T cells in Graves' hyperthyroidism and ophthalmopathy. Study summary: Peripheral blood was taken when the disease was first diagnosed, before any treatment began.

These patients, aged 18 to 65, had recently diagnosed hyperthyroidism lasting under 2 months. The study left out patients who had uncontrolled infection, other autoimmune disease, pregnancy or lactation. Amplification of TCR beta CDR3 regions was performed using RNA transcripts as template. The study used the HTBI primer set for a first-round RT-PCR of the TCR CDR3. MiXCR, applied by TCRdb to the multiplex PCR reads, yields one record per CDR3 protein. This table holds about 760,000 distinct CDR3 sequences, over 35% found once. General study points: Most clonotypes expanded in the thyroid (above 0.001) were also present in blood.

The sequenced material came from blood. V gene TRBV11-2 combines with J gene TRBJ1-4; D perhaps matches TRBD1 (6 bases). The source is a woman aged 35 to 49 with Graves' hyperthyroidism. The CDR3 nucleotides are TGTGCCAGCAGCCTGGGAGGGGGTAGAGAAAAACTGTTTTTT. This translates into CASSLGGGREKLFF. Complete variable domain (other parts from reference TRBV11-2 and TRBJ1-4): EAGVAQSPRYKIIEKRQSVAFWCNPISGHATLYWYQQILGQGPKLLIQFQNNGVVDDSQLPKDRFSAERLKGVDSTLKIQPAKLEDSAVYLCASSLGGGREKLFFGSGTQLSVL.